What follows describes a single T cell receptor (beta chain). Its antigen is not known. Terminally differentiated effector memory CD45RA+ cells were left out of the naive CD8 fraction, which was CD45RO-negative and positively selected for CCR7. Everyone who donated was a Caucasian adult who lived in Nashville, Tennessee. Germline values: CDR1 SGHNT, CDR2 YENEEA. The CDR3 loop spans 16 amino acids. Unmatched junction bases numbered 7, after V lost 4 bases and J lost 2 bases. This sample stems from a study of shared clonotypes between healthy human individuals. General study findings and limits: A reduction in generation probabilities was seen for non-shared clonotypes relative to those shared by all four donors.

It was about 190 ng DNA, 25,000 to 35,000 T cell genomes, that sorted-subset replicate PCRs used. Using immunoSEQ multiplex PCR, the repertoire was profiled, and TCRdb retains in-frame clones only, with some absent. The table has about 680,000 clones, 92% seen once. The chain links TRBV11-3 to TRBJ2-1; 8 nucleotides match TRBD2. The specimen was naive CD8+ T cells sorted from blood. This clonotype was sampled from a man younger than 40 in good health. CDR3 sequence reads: CASSSRREGPYNEQFF. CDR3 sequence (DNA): TGTGCCAGCAGCTCCCGACGGGAGGGCCCCTACAATGAGCAGTTCTTC.